The source of this T cell receptor beta chain is a study of regulatory T cells in long-lasting Graves disease. Study results and caveats: Segments TRBV28, TRBJ1-2 and TRBJ2-5 showed preferential usage in persistent disease.

Comments on this clonotype: Antigen: not known. Given a much more abundant clone one base away, this may be a read error.

The sample's time point: newly diagnosed GD, antithyroid drugs for less than 3 months. From PBMCs, RNA was extracted and then used to make the TCR library. Arm-PCR of CDR3 regions and iRepertoire HTBI primers were the basis on which TCR beta libraries were built. TCRdb passed the multiplex PCR reads through MiXCR, listing each CDR3 protein once. The data show some 450,000 distinct CDR3 sequences, about 16% seen once. The CDR3 has 17 residues. CDR1 and CDR2 (germline): LGHDT, YNNKEL (reference sequence). The germline V and J ends were trimmed by 2 bases and 1 base, with 18 bases remaining between them. The sample was also reused in another study, on T cells in Graves' hyperthyroidism and ophthalmopathy.

The chain uses TRBV3-1 and TRBJ2-7; no clear D. This receptor was taken from a woman between 25 and 40 years old with Graves disease. The material sequenced was peripheral blood mononuclear cells (PBMCs), taken at new diagnosis, from a patient treated with antithyroid drugs. The CDR3 DNA reads TGTGCCAGCAGCCAATTTGAGGATCCGAACATATCCTACGAGCAGTACTTC. This translates into CASSQFEDPNISYEQYF.